Detailed here is one T cell receptor (beta chain). Its antigen is not known. The CDR3 consists of 16 residues. Per germline, CDR1 SGDLS and CDR2 YYNGEE. The V gene end was trimmed by 0 bases and the J gene end by 3 bases; junction bases not matched to a gene: 5. The sample originates from a study of blood T cells in healthy people across ages. Broader study findings: Higher diversity, along with more naive CD4+ cells, distinguished long-lived donors from aged donors.

Combining a sample-barcoded 5' primer with a J-beta primer mix, a second PCR ran for roughly 7 to 11 cycles. Each of the samples gave a minimum of 2.5 million paired-end reads that contained CDR3. Via MiXCR, TCRdb re-called the 5' RACE reads, giving one row per CDR3 protein. Altogether fewer than 800,000 distinct CDR3 sequences are present, around a fifth being singletons, with the ten largest covering approximately 3.7%. The sequence derives from a man between 65 and 80 years old in good health. The chain uses TRBV9 and TRBJ2-5; 10 nucleotides agree with TRBD2. The specimen sequenced was blood. Written as DNA, the CDR3 is TGTGCCAGCAGCGTAGACGCTAGCGGGAGAAAAGAGACCCAGTACTTC. Encoded protein: CASSVDASGRKETQYF.